The rows below give T cell receptor beta chains drawn from one sample of a study of cytomegalovirus exposure and HLA in healthy donors. Assay: immunoSEQ multiplex PCR; the TCRdb copy retains only in-frame clones and omits some. This table holds roughly 180,000 clones, 70% to 80% found once. Sequenced: PBMCs. The receptor source for this set is a male donor in good health and CMV-seronegative. Each CDR3 is given with its conserved first and last residue. The order of the fields is J gene, V gene, D gene, clone size, CDR3 DNA, CDR3 protein. The D gene is left open where the match is weak. Not every row has a clone size; where given, it reads once, few, many or a size class.

TRBJ1-2,TRBV6-1,TRBD1,NA,TGTGCCAGCAGGGGACAGGGGGTTTACTATGGCTACACCTTC,CASRGQGVYYGYTF
TRBJ2-1,TRBV28,TRBD2,NA,TGTGCCAGCAGTTTAGTCCTAGCGGTATACCATGAGCAGTTCTTC,CASSLVLAVYHEQFF
TRBJ2-7,TRBV11-2,NA,few,TGTGCCAGCAGCTTCGGACAGACCTACGAGCAGTACTTC,CASSFGQTYEQYF
TRBJ2-7,TRBV27,NA,NA,TGTGCCAGCAGTTTCGTAGGCCAGAGCGCCTACGAGCAGTACTTC,CASSFVGQSAYEQYF
TRBJ2-7,TRBV19,NA,NA,TGTGCCAGTAGTATAGGGAGGAGCTACGAGCAGTACTTC,CASSIGRSYEQYF
TRBJ1-5,TRBV9,NA,few,TGTGCCAGCAGCCCTCCAGGTGTCAATCAGCCCCAGCATTTT,CASSPPGVNQPQHF
TRBJ1-5,TRBV12-5,TRBD1,NA,TGTGCTAGTGGTTTGATCTCCGGGACAGGCTATAATCAGCCCCAGCATTTT,CASGLISGTGYNQPQHF
TRBJ2-3,TRBV28,TRBD2,once,TGTGCCAGCAGTTTTCGACTAGCGGGAGGAGGTACGCAGTATTTT,CASSFRLAGGGTQYF
TRBJ1-2,TRBV6-5,NA,NA,TGTGCCAGCACCTTTACCCAGGGAGGCTATGGCTACACCTTC,CASTFTQGGYGYTF
TRBJ2-3,TRBV30,NA,once,TGTGCCTTCCTGAGCCAACCTAGCACAGATACGCAGTATTTT,CAFLSQPSTDTQYF